This entry lists 10 T cell receptor beta chains sequenced from one sample in a study of cytomegalovirus exposure and HLA in healthy donors (dated by TCRdb to 2016 to 2017). Libraries were prepared through the immunoSEQ multiplex PCR assay. For the multiplex PCR, a mixture combining 60 forward primers for TCR Vbeta segments and 13 reverse primers for TCR Jbeta segments was used. TCRdb carries this immuneACCESS record with in-frame sequences only. Its versions omit some clonotypes, under half of them owing to an unresolved V gene in the studies checked, with the rest unexplained. The sample profile shows around 130,000 clones; 65% to 80% of them were found once. The ten largest clones take up less than 3.5% of the sample. The sample comprised PBMCs. All receptors come from a woman aged 40 to 49 in good health and CMV-seropositive.

V and J are TRBV5-1 and TRBJ2-7; 8 bases are shared with TRBD1. The CDR3 extends over 15 amino acids. Germline lookup yields CDR1 SGHRS and CDR2 YFSETQ. V was pared by 4 bases and J by 7 bases, with 13 bases of the junction left unmatched. This CDR3 reads CASSAYPRGRSEQYF. The CDR3, as DNA: TGCGCCAGCAGCGCTTACCCCAGGGGGCGATCAGAGCAGTACTTC.

This rearrangement joins TRBV7-2 to TRBJ2-7; no definite D call. The CDR3 spans 14 residues. The V end was cut by 3 bases, the J end by 0 bases, with 9 bases between. Germline V CDR1 and CDR2: SGHTA, FQGNSA. In DNA, the CDR3 is TGTGCCAGCAGCTTCTCCAGATTCTCCTACGAGCAGTACTTC. Its protein is CASSFSRFSYEQYF.

The gene calls are TRBV7-2 and TRBJ2-7, with D possibly matching TRBD1 (6 bases). Trimming took off 2 bases at V and 4 bases at J, with 15 bases between the two ends. The CDR3 totals 15 residues. From germline, CDR1 is SGHTA and CDR2 FQGNSA. CDR3 amino acids: CASSLTRGSRYEQYF. As DNA, the CDR3 is TGTGCCAGCAGCTTAACCAGGGGAAGTAGGTACGAGCAGTACTTC.

The chain couples TRBV6-6 to TRBJ1-1, with D perhaps matching TRBD1 (5 bases). The germline V and J ends were trimmed by 6 bases and 1 base, with 6 bases remaining between them. This CDR3 comprises 12 residues. The V gene's germline CDR1 is MNHNY and CDR2 SVGAGI (reference sequence). The CDR3 DNA reads TGTGCCAGCAGAAGGGGGAACACTGAAGCTTTCTTT. This gives the protein CASRRGNTEAFF.

The chain couples TRBV4-1 to TRBJ1-2; 8 bases line up with TRBD1. Germline loops: CDR1 MGHRA, CDR2 YSYEKL. The CDR3 has 16 residues. Trimming removed 0 bases from V and 2 bases from J; junction bases left unmatched: 5. The CDR3, as DNA: TGCGCCAGCAGCCAAGAACAGAGGACAGGGAACTATGGCTACACCTTC. It translates to CASSQEQRTGNYGYTF.

The CDR3 spells CASSVLGWGAEAFF. CDR3 in DNA: TGTGCCAGCAGCGTACTTGGCTGGGGGGCTGAAGCTTTCTTT. The chain combines TRBV9 with TRBJ1-1; TRBD1 is a possible D gene (5 bases). The germline V gene encodes CDR1 SGDLS and CDR2 YYNGEE. V lost 1 base to trimming and J lost 6 bases, with 13 bases between them. The CDR3 runs to 14 residues.

The V gene is TRBV29-1, the J gene TRBJ2-5, with TRBD2 as a possible D gene (7 bases). Germline lookup yields CDR1 SQVTM and CDR2 ANQGSEA. This CDR3 has 15 residues. The CDR3 DNA sequence: TGCTCGCTGGCGGGGGCGGGGGCCTTTGGAGAGACCCAGTACTTC. Its protein is CSLAGAGAFGETQYF.

The chain combines TRBV27 with TRBJ1-2; 7 bases map to TRBD1. The CDR3 has 13 residues. V shed 5 bases, J shed 3 bases, and the junction held 3 bases outside the gene matches. Germline lookup yields CDR1 MNHEY and CDR2 SMNVEV (reference sequence). This CDR3 reads CASSRQGDYGYTF. CDR3 in DNA: TGTGCCAGCAGTCGACAGGGTGACTATGGCTACACCTTC.

This sequence joins TRBV2 and TRBJ1-1; possible D gene TRBD1, 6 bases. V lost 6 bases, J lost 2 bases, and 13 bases lay in between. The germline V gene has CDR1 SNHLY and CDR2 FYNNEI. The CDR3 loop spans 14 amino acids. CDR3 bases: TGTGCCAGCAGCTCGGACAGAACCAACACTGAAGCTTTCTTT. It is translated as CASSSDRTNTEAFF. The full variable domain, its missing parts supplied by reference TRBV2 and TRBJ1-1, is EPEVTQTPSHQVTQMGQEVILRCVPISNHLYFYWYRQILGQKVEFLVSFYNNEISEKSEIFDDQFSVERPDGSNFTLKIRSTKLEDSAMYFCASSSDRTNTEAFFGQGTRLTVV.

V and J are TRBV15 and TRBJ2-3, with D unresolved. From germline, CDR1 is LNHNV and CDR2 YYDKDF (reference sequence). The V end was cut by 6 bases, the J end by 2 bases, with 15 bases between. CDR3 length: 15 amino acids. The CDR3 DNA is TGTGCCACCAGTAGTAGCCGGGTGATCACAGATACGCAGTATTTT. Its protein product is CATSSSRVITDTQYF.